This is a list of T cell receptor beta chains from one sample in a study of read filtering for tumor transcriptome and immune sequencing. TCRdb fed the reads into MiXCR, producing one record per CDR3 protein. This sample yields about 50,000 distinct CDR3 sequences, of which roughly 19% are seen a single time; roughly 14% belongs to the top ten. Source material: a population of CD138-negative cells sorted from bone marrow. The receptors originated from a donor aged 40 or older with multiple myeloma. Each CDR3 is given with its conserved first and last residue. The order of the fields is clone size, D gene, J gene, V gene, CDR3 DNA, CDR3 protein. The D gene is left open where the match is weak. For some rows the clone size is stated as once, few or many, or as a class when expanded; others skip it.

>many|.|TRBJ2-3|TRBV3-1
TGTGCCAGCAGCGCAGGGGGAGGCACTCGACGGAATACGCAGTATTTT
CASSAGGGTRRNTQYF
>many|TRBD1|TRBJ2-2|TRBV4-2
TGTGCCAGCAGCCAAGTTGGCGGGACAGGGGGTCCCGGGGAGCTGTTTTTT
CASSQVGGTGGPGELFF
>few|TRBD2|TRBJ2-3|TRBV18
TGTGCCAGCTCACCGGGAAGCGGGAGAGATACGCAGTATTTT
CASSPGSGRDTQYF
>few|TRBD2|TRBJ2-7|TRBV23-1
TGCGCCAGCAGTCAAAGGACTAGCGTAGGGTCATCCGAGCAGTACTTC
CASSQRTSVGSSEQYF
>many|TRBD1|TRBJ2-7|TRBV5-1
TGCGCCAGCAGCGGGACAGGGGTGGCCTACGAGCAGTACTTC
CASSGTGVAYEQYF
>many|.|TRBJ1-1|TRBV28
TGTGCCAGCAGTTTATTTCGCAGGGAAGCTTTCTTT
CASSLFRREAFF
>many|.|TRBJ2-1|TRBV4-1
TGCGCCAGCAGCCAAGCTGTATTGGGGGGAGGTGACGTTAGGTATGAGCAGTTCTTC
CASSQAVLGGGDVRYEQFF
>many|TRBD2|TRBJ2-1|TRBV20-1
TGCAGTGCCATGACTAGCGGGAGCAACAATGAGCAGTTCTTC
CSAMTSGSNNEQFF
>.|TRBD2|TRBJ2-7|TRBV18
TGTGCCAGCTCACCGGGACTAGCGGGAGTTTCCTTCCTCCCCTCCTACGAGCAGTACTTC
CASSPGLAGVSFLPSYEQYF
>many|.|TRBJ2-2|TRBV7-8
TGTGCCAGCAGCTTAGAGTTCGGGGGTATTGGGGAGCTGTTTTTT
CASSLEFGGIGELFF
>many|.|TRBJ2-7|TRBV28
TGTGCCAGCAGTACTAGCAGTTACCCCGAGAGTCCCTACGAGCAGTACTTC
CASSTSSYPESPYEQYF
>many|TRBD1|TRBJ2-2|TRBV7-9
TGTGCCAGCAGCTTAGACCGGGACAGGGGGCGAACGAGCTCCACCGGGGAGCTGTTTTTT
CASSLDRDRGRTSSTGELFF
>few|.|TRBJ1-5|TRBV7-2
TGTGCCAGCAGCTTAGTGATCGGGTACAATCAGCCCCAGCATTTT
CASSLVIGYNQPQHF
>many|.|TRBJ2-7|TRBV12-3/TRBV12-4
TGTGCCAGCAGTTTAAAGAACTCCTACGAGCAGTACTTC
CASSLKNSYEQYF